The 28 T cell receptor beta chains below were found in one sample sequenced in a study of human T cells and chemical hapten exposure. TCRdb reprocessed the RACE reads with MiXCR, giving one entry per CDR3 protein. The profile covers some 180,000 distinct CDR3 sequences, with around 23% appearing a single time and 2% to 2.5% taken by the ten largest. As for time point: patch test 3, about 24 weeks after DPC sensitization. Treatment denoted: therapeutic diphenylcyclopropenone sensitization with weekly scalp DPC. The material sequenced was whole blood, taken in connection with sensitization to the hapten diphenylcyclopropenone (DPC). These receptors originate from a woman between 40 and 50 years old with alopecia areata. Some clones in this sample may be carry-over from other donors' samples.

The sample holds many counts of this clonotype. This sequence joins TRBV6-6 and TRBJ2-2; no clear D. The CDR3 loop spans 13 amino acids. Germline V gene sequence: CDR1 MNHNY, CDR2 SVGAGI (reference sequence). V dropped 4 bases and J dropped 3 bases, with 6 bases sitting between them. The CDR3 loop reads CASSSSYTGELFF. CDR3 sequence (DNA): TGTGCCAGCAGTTCAAGTTACACCGGGGAGCTGTTTTTT.

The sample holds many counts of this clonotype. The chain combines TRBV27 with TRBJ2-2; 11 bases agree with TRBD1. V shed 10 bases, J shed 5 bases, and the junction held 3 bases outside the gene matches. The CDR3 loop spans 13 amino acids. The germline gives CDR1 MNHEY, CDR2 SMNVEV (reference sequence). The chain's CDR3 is CAIGTGGTGELFF. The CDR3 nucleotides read TGTGCCATCGGGACAGGGGGGACCGGGGAGCTGTTTTTT.

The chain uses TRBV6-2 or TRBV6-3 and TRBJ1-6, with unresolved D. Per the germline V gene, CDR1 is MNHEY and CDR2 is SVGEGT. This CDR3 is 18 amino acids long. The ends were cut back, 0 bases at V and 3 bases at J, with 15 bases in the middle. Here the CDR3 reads CASSYSGSGLHYNSPLHF. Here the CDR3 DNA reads TGTGCCAGCAGTTACTCGGGTTCCGGACTGCACTATAATTCACCCCTCCACTTT.

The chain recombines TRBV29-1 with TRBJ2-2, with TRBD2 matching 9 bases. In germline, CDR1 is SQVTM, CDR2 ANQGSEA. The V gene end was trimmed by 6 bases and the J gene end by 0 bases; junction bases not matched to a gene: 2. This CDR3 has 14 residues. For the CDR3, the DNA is TGCAGCGTCGCTAGCGGGGCGAACACCGGGGAGCTGTTTTTT. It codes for CSVASGANTGELFF.

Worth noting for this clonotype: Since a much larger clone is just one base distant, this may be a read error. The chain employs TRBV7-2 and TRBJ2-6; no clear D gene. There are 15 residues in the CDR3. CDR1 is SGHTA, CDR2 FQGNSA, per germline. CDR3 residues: CVSSLGPTGANVLTF. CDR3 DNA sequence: TGTGTCAGCAGCTTAGGACCCACTGGGGCCAACGTCCTGACTTTC.

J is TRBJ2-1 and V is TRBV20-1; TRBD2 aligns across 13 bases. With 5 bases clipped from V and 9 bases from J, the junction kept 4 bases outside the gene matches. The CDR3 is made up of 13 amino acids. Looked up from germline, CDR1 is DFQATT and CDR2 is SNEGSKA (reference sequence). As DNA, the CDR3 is TGCAGTGCTTGGACTAGCGGGAGCTCTGAGCAGTTCTTC. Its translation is CSAWTSGSSEQFF.

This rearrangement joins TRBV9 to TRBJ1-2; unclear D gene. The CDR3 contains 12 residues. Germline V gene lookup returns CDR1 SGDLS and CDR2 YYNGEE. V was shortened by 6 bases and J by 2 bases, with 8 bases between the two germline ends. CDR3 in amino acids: CASNLNNYGYTF. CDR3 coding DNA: TGTGCCAGCAACCTAAACAACTATGGCTACACCTTC.

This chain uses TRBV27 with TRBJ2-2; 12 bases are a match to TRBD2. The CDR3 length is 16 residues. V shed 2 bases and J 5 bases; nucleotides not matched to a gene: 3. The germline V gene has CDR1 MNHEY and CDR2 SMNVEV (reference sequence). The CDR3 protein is CASSLGLAGQTGELFF. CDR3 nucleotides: TGTGCCAGCAGTTTAGGACTAGCGGGACAAACCGGGGAGCTGTTTTTT.

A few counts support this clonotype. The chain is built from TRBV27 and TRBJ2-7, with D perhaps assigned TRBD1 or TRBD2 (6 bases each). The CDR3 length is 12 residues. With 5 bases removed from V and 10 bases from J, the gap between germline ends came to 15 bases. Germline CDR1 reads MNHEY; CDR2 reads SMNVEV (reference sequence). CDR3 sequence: CASSNSGAVQYF. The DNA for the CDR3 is TGTGCCAGCAGTAACTCGGGGGCCGTACAGTACTTC.

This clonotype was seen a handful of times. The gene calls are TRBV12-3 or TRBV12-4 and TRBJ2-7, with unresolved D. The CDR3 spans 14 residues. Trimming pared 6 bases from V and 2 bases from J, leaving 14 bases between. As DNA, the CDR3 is TGTGCCAGCAGGCCCCGGCCTACCCCCTACGAGCAGTACTTC. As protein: CASRPRPTPYEQYF.

CDR3 coding DNA: TGTGCCAGCAGTTTAGTACTTAGGGGGTCCTCTGGGGCCAACGTCCTGACTTTC. This encodes CASSLVLRGSSGANVLTF. The J gene is TRBJ2-6, the V gene TRBV28; D possibly corresponds to TRBD1 (6 bases). V was clipped by 2 bases and J by 0 bases, with 14 bases between them. Germline V CDR1 and CDR2: MDHEN, SYDVKM. The CDR3 runs to 18 residues.

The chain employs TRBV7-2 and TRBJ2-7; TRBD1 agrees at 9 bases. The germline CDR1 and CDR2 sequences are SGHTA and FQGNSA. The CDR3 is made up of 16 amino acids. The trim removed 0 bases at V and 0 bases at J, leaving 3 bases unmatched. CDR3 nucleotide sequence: TGTGCCAGCAGCTTAGCGCGGGGACAGGGCTCCTACGAGCAGTACTTC. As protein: CASSLARGQGSYEQYF.

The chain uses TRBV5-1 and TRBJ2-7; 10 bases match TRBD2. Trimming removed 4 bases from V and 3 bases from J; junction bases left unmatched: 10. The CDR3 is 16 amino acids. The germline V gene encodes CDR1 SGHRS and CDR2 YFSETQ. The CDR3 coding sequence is TGCGCCAGCAGCCGGGGGGGAGGACTAGCGGTCTACGAGCAGTACTTC. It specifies CASSRGGGLAVYEQYF.

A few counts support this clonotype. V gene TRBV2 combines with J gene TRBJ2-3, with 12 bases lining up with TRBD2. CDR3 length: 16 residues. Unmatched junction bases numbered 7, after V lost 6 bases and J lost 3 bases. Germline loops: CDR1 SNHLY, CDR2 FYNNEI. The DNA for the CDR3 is TGTGCCAGCAGCCCGACTAGCGGGAGCCGAACAGATACGCAGTATTTT. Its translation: CASSPTSGSRTDTQYF.

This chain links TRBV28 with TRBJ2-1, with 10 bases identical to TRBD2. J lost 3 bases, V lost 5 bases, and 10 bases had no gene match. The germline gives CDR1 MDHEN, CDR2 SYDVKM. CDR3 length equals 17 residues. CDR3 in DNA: TGTGCCAGCAGTCCCTCCGCAGCGGGAGGGGTCTACAATGAGCAGTTCTTC. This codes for CASSPSAAGGVYNEQFF.

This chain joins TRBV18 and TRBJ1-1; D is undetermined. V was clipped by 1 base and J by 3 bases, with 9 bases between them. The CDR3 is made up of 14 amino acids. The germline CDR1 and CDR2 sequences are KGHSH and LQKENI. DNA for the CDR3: TGTGCCAGCTCACCACAGGCCAGAGACACTGAAGCTTTCTTT. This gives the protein CASSPQARDTEAFF.

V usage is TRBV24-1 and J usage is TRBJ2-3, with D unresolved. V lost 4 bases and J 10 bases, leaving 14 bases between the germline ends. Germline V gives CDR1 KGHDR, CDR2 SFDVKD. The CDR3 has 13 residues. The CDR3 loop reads CATSDLSGFAQYF. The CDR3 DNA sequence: TGTGCCACCAGTGACCTCTCCGGCTTTGCGCAGTATTTT.

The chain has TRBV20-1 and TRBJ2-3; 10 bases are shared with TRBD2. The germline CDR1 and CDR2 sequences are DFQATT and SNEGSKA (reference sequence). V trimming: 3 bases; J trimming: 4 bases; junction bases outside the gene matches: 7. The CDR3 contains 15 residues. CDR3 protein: CSASLLAGVADTQYF. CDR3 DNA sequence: TGCAGTGCTAGTCTCCTAGCGGGAGTGGCAGATACGCAGTATTTT.

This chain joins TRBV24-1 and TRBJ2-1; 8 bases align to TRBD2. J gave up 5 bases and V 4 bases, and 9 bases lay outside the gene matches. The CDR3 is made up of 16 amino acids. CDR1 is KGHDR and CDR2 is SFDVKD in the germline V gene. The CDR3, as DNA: TGTGCCACCAGTGACACTCGGACTAGCCTGCACAATGAGCAGTTCTTC. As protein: CATSDTRTSLHNEQFF.

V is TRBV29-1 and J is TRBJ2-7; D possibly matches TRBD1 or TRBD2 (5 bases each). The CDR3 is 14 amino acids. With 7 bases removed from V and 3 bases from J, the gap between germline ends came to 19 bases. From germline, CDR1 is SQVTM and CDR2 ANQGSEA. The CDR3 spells CSARGALSGYEQYF. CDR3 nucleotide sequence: TGCAGCGCCAGAGGGGCACTATCAGGCTACGAGCAGTACTTC.

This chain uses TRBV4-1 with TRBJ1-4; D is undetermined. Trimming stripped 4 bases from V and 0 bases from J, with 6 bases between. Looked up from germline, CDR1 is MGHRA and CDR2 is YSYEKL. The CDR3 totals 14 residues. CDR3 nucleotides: TGCGCCAGCAGCCGAGTTGCAACTAATGAAAAACTGTTTTTT. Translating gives CASSRVATNEKLFF.

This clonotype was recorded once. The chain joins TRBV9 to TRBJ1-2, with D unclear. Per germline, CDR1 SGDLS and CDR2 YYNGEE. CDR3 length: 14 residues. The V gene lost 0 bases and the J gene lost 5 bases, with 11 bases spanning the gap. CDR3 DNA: TGTGCCAGCAGCGTAGAGGGCCTGTATTATGGCTACACCTTC. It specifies CASSVEGLYYGYTF.

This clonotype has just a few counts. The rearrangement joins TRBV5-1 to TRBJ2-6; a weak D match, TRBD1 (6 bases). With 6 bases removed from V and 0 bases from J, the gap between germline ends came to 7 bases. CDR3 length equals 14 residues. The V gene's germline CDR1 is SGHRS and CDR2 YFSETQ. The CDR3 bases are TGCGCCAGCACCAGGGGCTCTGGGGCCAACGTCCTGACTTTC. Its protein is CASTRGSGANVLTF.

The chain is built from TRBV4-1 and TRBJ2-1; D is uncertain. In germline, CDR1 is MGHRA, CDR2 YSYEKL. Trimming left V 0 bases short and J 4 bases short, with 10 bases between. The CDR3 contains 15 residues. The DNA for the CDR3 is TGCGCCAGCAGCCAAGATTCGCCTGTATACAATGAGCAGTTCTTC. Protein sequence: CASSQDSPVYNEQFF.

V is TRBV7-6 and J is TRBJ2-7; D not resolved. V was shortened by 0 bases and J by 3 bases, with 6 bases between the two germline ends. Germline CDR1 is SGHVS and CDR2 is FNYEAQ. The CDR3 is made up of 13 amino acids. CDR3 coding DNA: TGTGCCAGCAGCTTAGCGCCGGGCTACGAGCAGTACTTC. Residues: CASSLAPGYEQYF.

The CDR3 nucleotides read TGTGCCAGCAGCTCCCGTTACAGGGGGCGATGGAATCAGCCCCAGCATTTT. It codes for CASSSRYRGRWNQPQHF. The J gene is TRBJ1-5, the V gene TRBV27, with 9 bases matching TRBD1. This CDR3 contains 17 residues. Trimming took 6 bases from V and 4 from J; bases not matched to a gene: 13. Looked up from germline, CDR1 is MNHEY and CDR2 is SMNVEV (reference sequence).

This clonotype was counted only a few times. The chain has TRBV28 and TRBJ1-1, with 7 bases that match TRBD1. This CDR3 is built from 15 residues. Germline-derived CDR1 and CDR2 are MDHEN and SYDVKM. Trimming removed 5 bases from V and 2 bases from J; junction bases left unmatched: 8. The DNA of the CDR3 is TGTGCCAGCAGTCCAGGGGGGGGCAGAAACACTGAAGCTTTCTTT. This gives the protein CASSPGGGRNTEAFF.

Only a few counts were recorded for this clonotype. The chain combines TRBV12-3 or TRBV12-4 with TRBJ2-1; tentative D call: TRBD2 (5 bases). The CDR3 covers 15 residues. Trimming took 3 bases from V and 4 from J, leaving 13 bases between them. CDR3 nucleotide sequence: TGTGCCAGCAGTTTGCGGCTAGCAGAGTACAATGAGCAGTTCTTC. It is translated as CASSLRLAEYNEQFF.